This record covers a single T cell receptor beta chain. What it recognizes is unknown. Sequenced by immunoSEQ multiplex PCR; TCRdb stores in-frame clones only, minus some. The sample has around 160,000 clones, approximately 94% seen once. The data are from a study of T cell responses to AZD1222 COVID-19 vaccine. Overall study results and limits: Donors were largely white British and mainly female; clonal diversity was possibly underestimated. Seropositive AZD1222 recipients at baseline numbered only 6 or 7. Two AZD1222 administrations were followed by greater Spike-specific TCR breadth and depth.

With 4 bases clipped from V and 3 bases from J, the junction kept 1 base outside the gene matches. CDR1 SEHNR and CDR2 FQNEAQ come from the germline V gene (reference sequence). The CDR3 runs to 14 residues. V gene TRBV7-9 combines with J gene TRBJ1-1; 11 bases are shared with TRBD1. The TCR was taken from an adult in good health. The sequences come from peripheral blood, collected on day 0 of AZD1222 vaccination. Here the CDR3 reads CASSWGQGDTEAFF. Written as DNA, the CDR3 is TGTGCCAGCAGCTGGGGACAGGGGGACACTGAAGCTTTCTTT. The whole variable domain, filled in from reference TRBV7-9 and TRBJ1-1, reads DTGVSQNPRHKITKRGQNVTFRCDPISEHNRLYWYRQTLGQGPEFLTYFQNEAQLEKSRLLSDRFSAERPKGSFSTLEIQRTEQGDSAMYLCASSWGQGDTEAFFGQGTRLTVV.